This T cell receptor (beta chain) was sequenced during a study of neurological immune-mediated disorders. Germline assignment: CDR1 SQVTM and CDR2 ANQGSEA. The CDR3 consists of 14 residues. The V segment lost 4 bases and the J segment 8 bases; nucleotides outside the gene matches: 9. Each sequencing run yielded over 170 million TCR-beta sequences from 15-18 subjects. In TCRdb, the 5' RACE reads were re-called with MiXCR into one record per CDR3 protein. The data contain around 70,000 distinct CDR3 sequences, 4.8% of them singletons. There are many counts of this clonotype. The sequenced sample consisted of PBMCs. V and J are TRBV29-1 and TRBJ2-1; 9 bases map to TRBD2. The source of this sequence is a woman aged 70-85 years with multiple sclerosis. The CDR3 nucleotides read TGCAGCGTTGGAGTGGGCGGGAGGGCCCATGAGCAGTTCTTC. Its protein is CSVGVGGRAHEQFF.